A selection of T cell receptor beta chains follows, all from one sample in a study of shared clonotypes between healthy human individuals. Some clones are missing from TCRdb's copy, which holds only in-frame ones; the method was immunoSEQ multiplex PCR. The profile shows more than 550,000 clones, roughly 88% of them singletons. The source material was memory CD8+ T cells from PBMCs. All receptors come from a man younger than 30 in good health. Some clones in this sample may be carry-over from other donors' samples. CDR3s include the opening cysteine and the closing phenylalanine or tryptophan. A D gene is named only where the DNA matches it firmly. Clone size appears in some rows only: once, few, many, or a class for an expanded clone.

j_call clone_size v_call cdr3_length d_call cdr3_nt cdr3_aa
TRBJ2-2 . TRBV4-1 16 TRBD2 TGCGCCAGCAGCCAAGTAGCGGGAGGGCAAGTCGGGGAGCTGTTTTTT CASSQVAGGQVGELFF
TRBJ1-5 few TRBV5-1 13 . TGCGCCAGCAGCTGGGGGGCGGGACAGCCCCAGCATTTT CASSWGAGQPQHF
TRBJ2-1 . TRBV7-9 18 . TGTGCCAGCAGCCCCCCATCGGGACTTGAGGGCTCCTACAATGAGCAGTTCTTC CASSPPSGLEGSYNEQFF
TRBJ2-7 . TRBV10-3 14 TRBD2 TGTGCCATCGGGGCGGGAGGGGGGACCTACGAGCAGTACTTC CAIGAGGGTYEQYF
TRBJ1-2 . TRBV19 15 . TGTGCCAGTAGGATTGAAGACCATACTAACTATGGCTACACCTTC CASRIEDHTNYGYTF
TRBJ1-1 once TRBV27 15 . TGTGCCAGCAGTCCGATGACAGCGGCCTACACTGAAGCTTTCTTT CASSPMTAAYTEAFF
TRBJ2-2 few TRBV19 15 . TGTGCCAGTAGTATAGTGGGGTTGGACACCGGGGAGCTGTTTTTT CASSIVGLDTGELFF
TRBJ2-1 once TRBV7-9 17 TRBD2 TGTGCCAGCAGCTCACACCCCGGGACTAGCGGGAGTAATGAGCAGTTCTTC CASSSHPGTSGSNEQFF
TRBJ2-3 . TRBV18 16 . TGTGCCAGCTCAATCGCGACAGCGGCCCTCACAGATACGCAGTATTTT CASSIATAALTDTQYF
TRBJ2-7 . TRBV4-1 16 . TGCGCCAGCAGCCAAGAGCTACAGGGATTATCCTACGAGCAGTACTTC CASSQELQGLSYEQYF
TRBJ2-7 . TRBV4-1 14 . TGCGCCAGCAGCCAAGATCCAACGGCAAGGGAGCAGTACTTC CASSQDPTAREQYF
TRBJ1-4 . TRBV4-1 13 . TGCGCCAGCAGCCAGGGAGCCGGGGCAAAACTGTTTTTT CASSQGAGAKLFF
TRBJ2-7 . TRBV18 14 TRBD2 TGTGCCAGCTCACCACCGCTAGCGGCCTACGAGCAGTACTTC CASSPPLAAYEQYF
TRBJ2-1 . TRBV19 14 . TGTGCCAGTAGCCCTATGGGGACGTACAATGAGCAGTTCTTC CASSPMGTYNEQFF
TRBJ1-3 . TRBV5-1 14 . TGCGCCAGCAGCACAAGTGGGGGTAGGAACACCATATATTTT CASSTSGGRNTIYF
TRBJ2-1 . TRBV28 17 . TGTGCCAGCAGTTATTCCCCCCAGAGGCCCCGATACAATGAGCAGTTCTTC CASSYSPQRPRYNEQFF
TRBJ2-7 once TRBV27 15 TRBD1 TGTGCCAGCAGACCCCGGGACAGGGGTCCCCACGAGCAGTACTTC CASRPRDRGPHEQYF
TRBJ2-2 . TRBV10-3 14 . TGTGCCATCTGGGACCAACAGCCCACCGGGGAGCTGTTTTTT CAIWDQQPTGELFF
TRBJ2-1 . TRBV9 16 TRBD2 TGTGCCAGCAGCGGATCCAAGAGCGGGGTCTACAATGAGCAGTTCTTC CASSGSKSGVYNEQFF
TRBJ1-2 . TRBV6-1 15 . TGTGCCAGCAGTGACCTTCGTTTAGGTCACTATGGCTACACCTTC CASSDLRLGHYGYTF
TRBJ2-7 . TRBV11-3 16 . TGTGCCAGCAGCTTATTATGGCAGGTCTACTCCTACGAGCAGTACTTC CASSLLWQVYSYEQYF
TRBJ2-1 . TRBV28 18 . TGTGCCAGCAACCCCGAGCGGATTAGCGGCTTATTCTACAATGAGCAGTTCTTC CASNPERISGLFYNEQFF
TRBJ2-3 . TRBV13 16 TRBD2 TGTGCCAGCAGCTTAAGACTAGCGGGAGCTGTAGATACGCAGTATTTT CASSLRLAGAVDTQYF
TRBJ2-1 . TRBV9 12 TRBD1 TGTGCCAGCAGCGCCGGGACAGGGGGAAGGTTCTTC CASSAGTGGRFF
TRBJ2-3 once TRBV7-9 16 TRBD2 TGTGCCAGCAGCTCCCCACGGCGGGAGCTGGCAGATACGCAGTATTTT CASSSPRRELADTQYF
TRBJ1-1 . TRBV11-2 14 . TGTGCCAGCAGCTTGGGGGGCGCGGGGACTGAAGCTTTCTTT CASSLGGAGTEAFF
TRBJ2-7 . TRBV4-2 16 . TGTGCCAGCAGCCAAGATCTTTGGCGGGACGAGAACGAGCAGTACTTC CASSQDLWRDENEQYF
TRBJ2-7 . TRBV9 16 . TGTGCCAGCAGCGGAGGGCGAAGCGTACCCTCCTACGAGCAGTACTTC CASSGGRSVPSYEQYF
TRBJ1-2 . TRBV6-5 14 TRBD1 TGTGCCAGCAGTCCAGGGGGCGGTTACTATGGCTACACCTTC CASSPGGGYYGYTF
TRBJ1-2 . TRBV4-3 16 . TGCGCCAGCAGCCAAGCCTGGAACGAGCACGGTTATGGCTACACCTTC CASSQAWNEHGYGYTF
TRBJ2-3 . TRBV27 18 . TGTGCCAGCAGTTTCCTAGCGTCGAAAACTAGAGTCACAGATACGCAGTATTTT CASSFLASKTRVTDTQYF
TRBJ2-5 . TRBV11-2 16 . TGTGCCAGCAGCTTAGTCCGACTAGGGGTACAAGAGACCCAGTACTTC CASSLVRLGVQETQYF
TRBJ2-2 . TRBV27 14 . TGTGCCAGCAGTTGGTGGGTCGGGACCGGGGAGCTGTTTTTT CASSWWVGTGELFF
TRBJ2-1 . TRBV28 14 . TGTGCCAGCAGTTCTCGGACGGGGTTAGGGGAGCAGTTCTTC CASSSRTGLGEQFF
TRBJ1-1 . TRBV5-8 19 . TGTGCCAGCAGCTTGCGAAGGGGACTCCGCGGTAGGGGGAACACTGAAGCTTTCTTT CASSLRRGLRGRGNTEAFF
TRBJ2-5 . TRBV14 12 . TGTGCCAGCAAGGGATGGCGAGAGACCCAGTACTTC CASKGWRETQYF
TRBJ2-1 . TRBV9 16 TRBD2 TGTGCCAGCAGCGTCGGTAGCGGGCCTCTTGGGAATGAGCAGTTCTTC CASSVGSGPLGNEQFF